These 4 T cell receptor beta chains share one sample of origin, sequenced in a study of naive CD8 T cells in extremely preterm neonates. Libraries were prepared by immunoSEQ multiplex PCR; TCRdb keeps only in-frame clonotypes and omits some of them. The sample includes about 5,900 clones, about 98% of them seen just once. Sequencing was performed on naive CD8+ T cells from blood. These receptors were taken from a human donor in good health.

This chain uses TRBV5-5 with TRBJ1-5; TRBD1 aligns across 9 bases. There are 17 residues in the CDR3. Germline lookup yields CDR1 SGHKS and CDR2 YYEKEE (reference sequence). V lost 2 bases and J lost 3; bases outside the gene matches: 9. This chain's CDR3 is CASSFTSDRGDNQPQHF. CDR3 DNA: TGTGCCAGCAGCTTCACTTCCGACAGGGGGGACAATCAGCCCCAGCATTTT.

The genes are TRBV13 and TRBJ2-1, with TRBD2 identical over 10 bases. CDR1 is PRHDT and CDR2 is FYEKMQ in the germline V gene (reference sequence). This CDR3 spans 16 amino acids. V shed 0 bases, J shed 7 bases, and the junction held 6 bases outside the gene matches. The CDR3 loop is CASSLGLAGAKNEQFF. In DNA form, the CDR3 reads TGTGCCAGCAGCTTAGGCCTAGCGGGAGCAAAGAATGAGCAGTTCTTC.

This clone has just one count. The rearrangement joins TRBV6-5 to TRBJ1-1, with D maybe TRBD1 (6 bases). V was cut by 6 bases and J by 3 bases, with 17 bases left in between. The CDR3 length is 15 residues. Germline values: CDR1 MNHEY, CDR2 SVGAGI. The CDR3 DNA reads TGTGCCAGCAGCATCGACCTTCCAGGGGACACTGAAGCTTTCTTT. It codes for CASSIDLPGDTEAFF.

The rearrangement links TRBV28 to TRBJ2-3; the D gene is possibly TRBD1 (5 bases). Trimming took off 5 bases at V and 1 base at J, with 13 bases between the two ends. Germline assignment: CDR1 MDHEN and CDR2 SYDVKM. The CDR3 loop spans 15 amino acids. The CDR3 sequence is CASSPELQGTDTQYF. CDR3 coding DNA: TGTGCCAGCAGTCCCGAACTACAGGGCACAGATACGCAGTATTTT.